This record looks at one TCR beta chain sequence and its context. Its target is not known. Noted treatment: oral pan-JAK inhibitor, 5-10 mg twice daily. T lymphocytes (CD4+ and CD8+) were sorted from PBMCs. This entry belongs to a study of CD8+ T cells in alopecia areata. Study context: Patients received oral tofacitinib, 5 to 10 mg twice daily, for moderate-to-severe alopecia areata. Overall study findings and caveats: Clonality was higher in lesional than normal scalp, especially in alopecia totalis/universalis. Normal-skin resident alphabeta T cells also appear among scalp sample sequences.

This CDR3 has 12 residues. Germline CDR1 SQVTM, CDR2 ANQGSEA. The ends were cut back, 4 bases at V and 2 bases at J, with 9 bases in the middle. Following extraction, RNA underwent reverse transcription to cDNA, which served as the sequencing template. Method: immunoSEQ multiplex PCR; TCRdb's copy keeps in-frame clones and lacks some. The sample shows more than 200,000 clones, roughly 44% of them seen only once. V and J are TRBV29-1 and TRBJ2-7; D is ambiguous. This sequence was found in a human donor with alopecia areata. The sample was CD4+ T cells sorted from blood, taken at approximately week 36, from a patient treated with tofacitinib. CDR3 region: CSVGWQTYEQYF. In nucleotides, the CDR3 is TGCAGCGTTGGGTGGCAGACCTACGAGCAGTACTTC.